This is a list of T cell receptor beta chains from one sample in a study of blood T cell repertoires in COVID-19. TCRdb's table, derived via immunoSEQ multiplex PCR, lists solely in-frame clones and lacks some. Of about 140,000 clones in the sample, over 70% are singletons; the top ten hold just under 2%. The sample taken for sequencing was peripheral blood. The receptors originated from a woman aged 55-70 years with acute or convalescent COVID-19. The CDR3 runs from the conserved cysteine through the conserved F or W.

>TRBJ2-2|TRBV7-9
CASSARTGHKNTGELFF
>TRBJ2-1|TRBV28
CASRSPGLAGMKQFF
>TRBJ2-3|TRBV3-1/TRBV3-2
CASSQPGTSGGDTQYF
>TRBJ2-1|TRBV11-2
CASSLGLANYNEQFF
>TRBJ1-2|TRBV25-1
CASRSPGQNYGYTF
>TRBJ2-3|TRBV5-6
CASRSPSGRATDTQYF
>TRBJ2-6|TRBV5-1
CASSGGGRPSSGANVLTF
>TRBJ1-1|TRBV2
CASRRLVHRPDPITEAFF
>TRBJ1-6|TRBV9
CASSARSSYNSPLHF
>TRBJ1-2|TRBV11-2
CASSSVDSTRYGYTF
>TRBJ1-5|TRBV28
CASSLQGHQPQHF
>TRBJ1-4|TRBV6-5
CASSYSGTGDEKLFF
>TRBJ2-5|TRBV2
CASSDVFGGMGTQYF
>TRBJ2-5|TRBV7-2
CASSLASRRETQYF
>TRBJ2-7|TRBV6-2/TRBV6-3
CASSYPLAGGGLYEQYF
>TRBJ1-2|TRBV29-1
CSVDRGFGYTF
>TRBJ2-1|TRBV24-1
CATSDQAGGTYNEQFF
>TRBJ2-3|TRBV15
CATSSGLAATDTQYF
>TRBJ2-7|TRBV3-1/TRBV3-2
CASTHSDRGSYEQYF
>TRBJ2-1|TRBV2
CASRPLAGGRNGQFF
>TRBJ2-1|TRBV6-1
CASSEFDSSDYNEQFF
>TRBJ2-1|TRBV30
CAWSRERLARSYNEQFF
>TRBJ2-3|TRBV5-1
CASKLAGFDTDTQYF
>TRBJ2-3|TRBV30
CAWSPGTGNTQYF
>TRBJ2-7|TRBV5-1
CASSSGTEGYEQYF
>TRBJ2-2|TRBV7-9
CASSLRVTGELFF
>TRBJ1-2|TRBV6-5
CASLTGGANGYTF
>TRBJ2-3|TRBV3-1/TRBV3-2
CASSQRDRITDTQYF
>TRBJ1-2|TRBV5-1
CASSHGQGSYGYTF
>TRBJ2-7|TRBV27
CASSRRRELAYEQYF
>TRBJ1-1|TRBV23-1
CALEGTAEAFF
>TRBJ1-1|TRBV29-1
CSVPGQGVSGTEAFF
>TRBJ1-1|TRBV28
CASSLRVSTEAFF
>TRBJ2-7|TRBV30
CAWSVAGQIDYEQYF
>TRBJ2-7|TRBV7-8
CASSWDRDEQYF
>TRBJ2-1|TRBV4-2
CASSQAGGDEQFF
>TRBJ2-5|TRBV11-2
CASSLVTSLETQYF
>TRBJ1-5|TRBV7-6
CASSFRGGQPQHF
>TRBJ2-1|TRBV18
CASSPTTHNEQFF
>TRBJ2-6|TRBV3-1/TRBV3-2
CASSPLGAASGANVLTF
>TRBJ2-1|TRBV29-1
CSVDGEDGISSGRNNEQFF
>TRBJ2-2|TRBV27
CASRIREAGELFF